These 15 T cell receptor beta chains were sequenced from one sample in a study of T cell responses to AZD1222 COVID-19 vaccine (dated by TCRdb to about 2021). The time point tag for this specimen amounts to: baseline before first vaccination. Preparation of the library involved the immunoSEQ multiplex PCR assay. The table comes from immuneACCESS by way of TCRdb, which keeps in-frame sequences with V and J called. Part of the clones is missing from these tables; in studies checked, under half for an unresolved V gene and the rest for unknown reasons. Here the sample has about 160,000 clones; roughly 90% occur a single time. Clones ranked in the top ten supply around 6% of the sample. The specimen was peripheral blood, collected on day 0 of AZD1222 vaccination. Receptor source: an adult in good health.

The V and J genes are TRBV4-3 and TRBJ2-7, with TRBD2 identical over 12 bases. This CDR3 region has 17 residues. V lost 2 bases and J lost 3; bases outside the gene matches: 8. Germline V gene lookup returns CDR1 LGHNA and CDR2 YSLEER. CDR3 sequence: CASSQSLVTSGSYEQYF. The CDR3 DNA follows: TGCGCCAGCAGCCAATCACTGGTGACTAGCGGGAGCTACGAGCAGTACTTC.

The V and J genes are TRBV11-2 and TRBJ1-1; TRBD1 matches 9 bases. Germline values: CDR1 SGHAT, CDR2 FQNNGV. J gave up 2 bases and V 3 bases, and 4 bases lay outside the gene matches. CDR3 size: 15 residues. The CDR3 spells CASSFTQGANTEAFF. CDR3 nucleotides: TGTGCCAGCAGCTTTACACAGGGGGCCAACACTGAAGCTTTCTTT. The full variable domain, rest sourced from reference TRBV11-2 and TRBJ1-1, is EAGVAQSPRYKIIEKRQSVAFWCNPISGHATLYWYQQILGQGPKLLIQFQNNGVVDDSQLPKDRFSAERLKGVDSTLKIQPAKLEDSAVYLCASSFTQGANTEAFFGQGTRLTVV.

The V gene is TRBV21-1, the J gene TRBJ1-5; the D call of TRBD1 is as the table states it, not checked on the DNA. TRBV21-1 is a known pseudogene. The CDR3 consists of 16 residues. The DNA of the CDR3 is TGTGCCAGCACCCAAGTGGGGGCCTGTAGCAATCAGCCCCAGCATTTT. Translation gives CASTQVGACSNQPQHF.

The rearrangement uses TRBV5-1 and TRBJ2-7; no clear D gene. CDR1 is SGHRS, CDR2 YFSETQ, per germline. This CDR3 contains 13 residues. The V end lost 0 bases, the J end lost 3 bases, and 7 bases lay between the germline ends. The chain's CDR3 is CASSLAADYEQYF. CDR3 coding DNA: TGCGCCAGCAGCTTGGCGGCCGACTACGAGCAGTACTTC.

V is TRBV5-8 and J is TRBJ1-4; 7 bases line up with TRBD1. The germline CDR1 and CDR2 sequences are SGHTS and YDEGEE. V was clipped by 4 bases and J by 1 base; unmatched bases: 4. This CDR3 comprises 15 residues. The CDR3 loop is CASSPGGRTNEKLFF. As DNA, the CDR3 is TGTGCCAGCAGCCCAGGGGGGCGAACTAATGAAAAACTGTTTTTT.

The chain employs TRBV28 and TRBJ1-2; tentative D call: TRBD1 (5 bases). This CDR3 contains 14 residues. Germline V gene lookup returns CDR1 MDHEN and CDR2 SYDVKM. V lost 6 bases to trimming and J lost 1 base, with 12 bases between them. The CDR3 nucleotides read TGTGCCAGCAGCTGGGACGGCCGTAACTATGGCTACACCTTC. It codes for CASSWDGRNYGYTF.

The CDR3 DNA follows: TGTGCCAGCAGTTTACAGGGGGGCTACACCTTC. This gives the protein CASSLQGGYTF. The chain has TRBV28 and TRBJ1-2; the D gene is possibly TRBD1 (6 bases). The germline V gene has CDR1 MDHEN and CDR2 SYDVKM. The CDR3 consists of 11 residues. V shed 2 bases and J shed 8 bases, with 6 bases lying between them.

This rearrangement joins TRBV30 to TRBJ2-7; no clear D gene. The CDR3 is 14 amino acids. CDR1 and CDR2 from the germline V gene are GTSNPN and SVGIG (reference sequence). V lost 5 bases, J lost 6 bases, and 20 bases lay in between. The CDR3 nucleotides are TGTGCCTGGGTCCCCGCGGACCGTCCGGCCGAGCAGTACTTC. Translation: CAWVPADRPAEQYF.

In its sample, this clone was seen once. This chain uses TRBV19 with TRBJ1-1, with D uncertain. The CDR3 runs to 14 residues. Germline values: CDR1 LNHDA, CDR2 SQIVND (reference sequence). Trimming left V 2 bases short and J 1 base short, with 8 bases between. CDR3 sequence (DNA): TGTGCCAGTAGTATAAGCCACCAGAACACTGAAGCTTTCTTT. Translation gives CASSISHQNTEAFF.

V is TRBV16 and J is TRBJ1-2, with 7 nucleotides matching TRBD1. This CDR3 region has 15 residues. Trimming removed 0 bases from V and 0 bases from J; junction bases left unmatched: 1. Germline CDR1 is KGHSY and CDR2 is FQNENV. CDR3 sequence (DNA): TGTGCCAGCAGCCAATCAGGGACAGCTAACTATGGCTACACCTTC. It translates to CASSQSGTANYGYTF.

The chain combines TRBV6-5 with TRBJ2-1, with 8 bases lining up with TRBD2. The CDR3 sequence is 15 residues long. After removal of 2 bases from V and 3 bases from J, the junction contained 3 bases not matched to a gene. CDR1 and CDR2 from the germline V gene are MNHEY and SVGAGI. The CDR3 DNA sequence: TGTGCCAGCAGTTACCCAGCGGGAGACTACAATGAGCAGTTCTTC. Protein product: CASSYPAGDYNEQFF.

This clone has only one observation. The J gene is TRBJ2-1, the V gene TRBV29-1; D not resolved. Germline-derived CDR1 and CDR2 are SQVTM and ANQGSEA. This CDR3 spans 11 amino acids. With 0 bases removed from V and 15 bases from J, the gap between germline ends came to 12 bases. The CDR3 sequence is CSVEDWPRRFF. CDR3 nucleotides: TGCAGCGTTGAAGATTGGCCGCGGCGGTTCTTC.

The chain is built from TRBV5-4 and TRBJ2-2; 8 bases map to TRBD1. CDR1 SGHNT and CDR2 YYREEE come from the germline V gene (reference sequence). V trimming: 0 bases; J trimming: 4 bases; junction bases outside the gene matches: 2. This CDR3 contains 15 residues. The CDR3 bases are TGTGCCAGCAGCTTGGGGACAGGGTTCACCGGGGAGCTGTTTTTT. Its protein product is CASSLGTGFTGELFF.

Only one count was recorded for this clone. This chain joins TRBV5-1 and TRBJ2-3; 9 nucleotides agree with TRBD1. The CDR3 consists of 15 residues. Trimming cost V 6 bases and J 0 bases; bases outside gene matches: 5. Germline values: CDR1 SGHRS, CDR2 YFSETQ. This chain's CDR3 is CASTRDRASTDTQYF. The CDR3 DNA follows: TGCGCCAGCACCCGGGACAGGGCGAGCACAGATACGCAGTATTTT.

The chain combines TRBV5-4 with TRBJ2-6; 10 bases line up with TRBD1. The CDR3 sequence is 18 residues long. V dropped 4 bases and J dropped 1; count of bases not matched to a gene: 8. Germline CDR1 is SGHNT and CDR2 is YYREEE (reference sequence). In DNA, the CDR3 is TGTGCCAGCAGCCGTACAGGGACAGGGGAGTCTGGGGCCAACGTCCTGACTTTC. It yields the protein CASSRTGTGESGANVLTF.